The 15 T cell receptor beta chains below all came from one sample that was sequenced in a study of blood T cells in healthy people across ages. A second roughly 7 to 12 cycle PCR used barcoded and J-beta primers. TCRdb called the 5' RACE reads again in MiXCR, with one record for every CDR3 protein. This table holds around 400,000 distinct CDR3 sequences, 52% found once. Sequencing input: blood. These receptors came from a man in his sixties in good health.

This clonotype has a handful of counts. The chain carries TRBV4-2 and TRBJ2-7; 8 bases align to TRBD2. Per germline, CDR1 LGHNA and CDR2 YNFKEQ. J lost 7 bases, V lost 2 bases, and 10 bases had no gene match. This CDR3 contains 15 residues. CDR3: CASSQQLAAPTEQYF. The DNA of the CDR3 is TGTGCCAGCAGCCAACAACTAGCGGCCCCGACGGAGCAGTACTTC.

This clonotype was recorded many times. The V call is TRBV7-9, the J call TRBJ2-1; TRBD1 aligns across 8 bases. The V and J ends lost 7 bases and 0 bases, in that order; junction bases with no gene match: 8. Germline V gives CDR1 SEHNR, CDR2 FQNEAQ (reference sequence). CDR3 length: 16 amino acids. The CDR3: CASTTLRGPSYNEQFF. CDR3 in DNA: TGTGCCAGCACCACCCTCAGGGGGCCCTCCTACAATGAGCAGTTCTTC.

V is TRBV6-6 and J is TRBJ1-5, with 7 bases matching TRBD1. Germline assignment: CDR1 MNHNY and CDR2 SVGAGI (reference sequence). Trimming removed 6 bases from V and 3 bases from J; junction bases left unmatched: 14. The CDR3 contains 17 residues. Here the CDR3 DNA reads TGTGCCAGCAGCTCCCTTCCCTCGACAGGGAACAATCAGCCCCAGCATTTT. The encoded protein is CASSSLPSTGNNQPQHF.

This rearrangement joins TRBV7-2 to TRBJ2-1; D is ambiguous. Trimming removed 0 bases at V and 6 bases at J, with 9 bases between. Germline V gene data show CDR1 as SGHTA and CDR2 as FQGNSA. The CDR3 extends over 14 amino acids. CDR3 nucleotides: TGTGCCAGCAGCTTAGCGAACCCCCTCAATGAGCAGTTCTTC. Translation gives CASSLANPLNEQFF.

V is TRBV28 and J is TRBJ2-4; 11 bases fit TRBD1. The J call could be wrong; TRBJ2-7 is a better fit for the DNA end. Germline-derived CDR1 and CDR2 are MDHEN and SYDVKM. This CDR3 has 16 amino acids. The CDR3 region is CASSTRDRGARYEQYF. The CDR3 DNA reads as TGTGCCAGCAGTACCCGGGACAGGGGGGCCCGCTACGAGCAGTACTTC.

This clonotype turned up a few times. The chain couples TRBV10-3 to TRBJ2-7; D is unresolved. Germline CDR1 ENHRY, CDR2 SYGVKD. V lost 6 bases to trimming and J lost 3 bases, with 12 bases between them. The CDR3 contains 13 residues. CDR3 nucleotides: TGTGCCATCAGCGGTACTGCGGACTACGAGCAGTACTTC. It yields the protein CAISGTADYEQYF.

The gene calls are TRBV9 and TRBJ2-3; 10 bases fit TRBD2. The CDR3 totals 17 residues. Germline CDR1 and CDR2: SGDLS and YYNGEE. With V trimmed by 2 bases and J by 5 bases, 11 bases remained unmatched. The CDR3, as DNA: TGTGCCAGCAGCGTCTCCCTAGCGGGGGTCCGGGGAGATACGCAGTATTTT. Amino acids: CASSVSLAGVRGDTQYF. Full variable domain (remainder filled in from reference TRBV9 and TRBJ2-3): DSGVTQTPKHLITATGQRVTLRCSPRSGDLSVYWYQQSLDQGLQFLIQYYNGEERAKGNILERFSAQQFPDLHSELNLSSLELGDSALYFCASSVSLAGVRGDTQYFGPGTRLTVL.

This chain uses TRBV7-2 with TRBJ2-3; a possible D gene is TRBD2 (6 bases). Trimming stripped 2 bases from V and 2 bases from J, with 11 bases between. Looked up from germline, CDR1 is SGHTA and CDR2 is FQGNSA. The CDR3 covers 15 residues. The CDR3 nucleotides read TGTGCCAGCAGCTTACCCCAGCGGGCCACAGATACGCAGTATTTT. Protein product: CASSLPQRATDTQYF. Full variable domain (outside the CDR3, taken from reference TRBV7-2 and TRBJ2-3): GAGVSQSPSNKVTEKGKDVELRCDPISGHTALYWYRQSLGQGLEFLIYFQGNSAPDKSGLPSDRFSAERTGGSVSTLTIQRTQQEDSAVYLCASSLPQRATDTQYFGPGTRLTVL.

The gene calls are TRBV7-2 and TRBJ2-3; D remains ambiguous. CDR3 length: 15 residues. The germline CDR1 and CDR2 sequences are SGHTA and FQGNSA. The V gene lost 0 bases and the J gene lost 6 bases, with 13 bases spanning the gap. CDR3 amino acids: CASSLAVAAIDTQYF. The CDR3 DNA reads TGTGCCAGCAGCTTAGCGGTCGCCGCGATCGATACGCAGTATTTT.

The V and J genes are TRBV12-3 or TRBV12-4 and TRBJ2-7; 8 bases are a match to TRBD1. The junction had 6 bases not matched to a gene; V was cut back by 2 bases and J by 6 bases. The CDR3 is 14 residues long. DNA for the CDR3: TGTGCCAGCAGTTTACAGGACAGGGTTCCCGAGCAGTACTTC. This gives the protein CASSLQDRVPEQYF.

The chain joins TRBV5-1 to TRBJ2-5, with D tentatively TRBD1 (6 bases). In germline, CDR1 is SGHRS, CDR2 YFSETQ. V was shortened by 4 bases and J by 5 bases, with 15 bases between the two germline ends. CDR3 size: 14 residues. CDR3: CASSAGGGRETQYF. The CDR3 DNA follows: TGCGCCAGCAGCGCGGGTGGGGGCCGCGAGACCCAGTACTTC.

This clonotype was seen only a few times. V gene TRBV7-8 combines with J gene TRBJ2-3; D not certain. The CDR3 spans 14 residues. V lost 4 bases, J lost 4 bases, and 12 bases lay in between. Looked up from germline, CDR1 is SGHVS and CDR2 is FQNEAQ. The CDR3 DNA is TGTGCCAGCAGCTCTCCGCCCAGGTCAGATACGCAGTATTTT. Amino acid sequence: CASSSPPRSDTQYF.

The genes are TRBV20-1 and TRBJ2-5; D ambiguous. The V end was cut by 6 bases, the J end by 11 bases, with 19 bases between. From germline, CDR1 is DFQATT and CDR2 SNEGSKA (reference sequence). The CDR3 contains 12 residues. The CDR3 DNA follows: TGCAGTGCCGCACAAGGCCCTACAGAGCAGTACTTC. Translation: CSAAQGPTEQYF.

The chain uses TRBV24-1 and TRBJ2-7; 13 bases are a match to TRBD2. Germline V gene lookup returns CDR1 KGHDR and CDR2 SFDVKD. CDR3 length: 16 residues. Trimming took 1 base from V and 5 from J; bases not matched to a gene: 4. The CDR3 coding sequence is TGTGCCACCAGTGATTTCGGACTAGCGGGGGTTAACGAGCAGTACTTC. Protein: CATSDFGLAGVNEQYF.

This clonotype was detected a few times. This chain joins TRBV14 and TRBJ2-1; 9 nucleotides agree with TRBD1. The V segment lost 4 bases and the J segment 12 bases; nucleotides outside the gene matches: 10. Germline V CDR1 and CDR2: SGHDN, FVKESK. This CDR3 is 14 amino acids long. This CDR3 reads CASSPGQGYRGQFF. The CDR3 DNA reads TGTGCCAGCAGCCCGGGACAGGGTTATCGGGGGCAGTTCTTC. Filled out from reference TRBV14 and TRBJ2-1, the complete variable domain reads EAGVTQFPSHSVIEKGQTVTLRCDPISGHDNLYWYRRVMGKEIKFLLHFVKESKQDESGMPNNRFLAERTGGTYSTLKVQPAELEDSGVYFCASSPGQGYRGQFFGPGTRLTVL.